This is a list of T cell receptor beta chains from one sample in a study of cytomegalovirus exposure and HLA in healthy donors. Libraries were prepared by immunoSEQ multiplex PCR; TCRdb keeps only in-frame clonotypes and omits some of them. This repertoire shows about 120,000 clones, approximately 79% found once; its top ten account for 2.1%. The material sequenced was PBMCs. These receptors all come from a man aged 30 to 45 in good health and CMV-seronegative. The CDR3 runs from the conserved cysteine through the conserved F or W. D genes are given only for firm matches. Expanded clones get a size class; other rows say once, few or many, or leave the size out.

d_call: TRBD1
v_call: TRBV10-3
clone_size: -
j_call: TRBJ1-1
cdr3_nt: TGTGCCATCAGTGAGTCCGGGACAGGGGGCACTGAAGCTTTCTTT
cdr3_aa: CAISESGTGGTEAFF

d_call: TRBD1
v_call: TRBV19
clone_size: -
j_call: TRBJ2-3
cdr3_nt: TGTGCCAGTAGTATAGGGAGGGGGACAGGGGCGGTAGATACGCAGTATTTT
cdr3_aa: CASSIGRGTGAVDTQYF

d_call: TRBD1
v_call: TRBV15
clone_size: -
j_call: TRBJ2-3
cdr3_nt: TGTGCCACCAGCAGAGGACAGGGCGCAGATACGCAGTATTTT
cdr3_aa: CATSRGQGADTQYF

d_call: TRBD2
v_call: TRBV19
clone_size: -
j_call: TRBJ2-1
cdr3_nt: TGTGCCAGTAGTATCCTAGCGGCACCGACCTACAATGAGCAGTTCTTC
cdr3_aa: CASSILAAPTYNEQFF

d_call: -
v_call: TRBV28
clone_size: -
j_call: TRBJ1-1
cdr3_nt: TGTGCCAGCAGTTTCGCAGGGATGAACACTGAAGCTTTCTTT
cdr3_aa: CASSFAGMNTEAFF

d_call: -
v_call: TRBV6-5
clone_size: -
j_call: TRBJ2-6
cdr3_nt: TGTGCCAGCAGTCTCAGCTCTGGGGCCAACGGCCTGACTTTC
cdr3_aa: CASSLSSGANGLTF

d_call: TRBD1
v_call: TRBV5-1
clone_size: -
j_call: TRBJ1-6
cdr3_nt: TGCGCCAGCAGCTTCACCGTACAGGGGAGAAATTCACCCCTCCACTTT
cdr3_aa: CASSFTVQGRNSPLHF

d_call: -
v_call: TRBV6-5
clone_size: -
j_call: TRBJ1-2
cdr3_nt: TGTGCCAGCAGTTCCTACTGGGGAGGGGCTGGGGGCTACACCTTC
cdr3_aa: CASSSYWGGAGGYTF

d_call: -
v_call: TRBV7-8
clone_size: -
j_call: TRBJ2-7
cdr3_nt: TGTGCCAGCAGCCGCCGGATGTTGTCCGGGGAGGTTGGGGACGCTACCTACGAGCAGTACTTC
cdr3_aa: CASSRRMLSGEVGDATYEQYF

d_call: -
v_call: TRBV10-2
clone_size: -
j_call: TRBJ2-3
cdr3_nt: TGCGCCAGCAGTGAGTCCCTCTCCGGTAGCGTAACTACGCAGTATTTT
cdr3_aa: CASSESLSGSVTTQYF

d_call: -
v_call: TRBV11-2
clone_size: -
j_call: TRBJ1-6
cdr3_nt: TGTGCCAGCAGCTTACTGGGGGCCTGGAGTAATTCACCCCTCCACTTT
cdr3_aa: CASSLLGAWSNSPLHF

d_call: TRBD1
v_call: TRBV7-2
clone_size: few
j_call: TRBJ2-7
cdr3_nt: TGTGCCAGCAGCATAAACAGGGGATCCTACGAGCAGTACTTC
cdr3_aa: CASSINRGSYEQYF

d_call: -
v_call: TRBV11-2
clone_size: medium-sized
j_call: TRBJ2-1
cdr3_nt: TGTGCCAGCAGCTTAGATCTTGGGACAGAGCAGTTCTTC
cdr3_aa: CASSLDLGTEQFF

d_call: -
v_call: TRBV7-2
clone_size: -
j_call: TRBJ2-7
cdr3_nt: TGTGCCAGCAGCCCCTCACAGGGATCTCACGAGCAGTACTTC
cdr3_aa: CASSPSQGSHEQYF

d_call: -
v_call: TRBV5-6
clone_size: once
j_call: TRBJ2-6
cdr3_nt: TGTGCCAGCAGCCTCTCTAGTGGCGACGGCCTGACTTTC
cdr3_aa: CASSLSSGDGLTF

d_call: -
v_call: TRBV5-1
clone_size: once
j_call: TRBJ1-1
cdr3_nt: TGCGCCAGCAGCACGGATGGGGGGGCGAACACTGAAGCTTTCTTT
cdr3_aa: CASSTDGGANTEAFF

d_call: -
v_call: TRBV10-3
clone_size: -
j_call: TRBJ2-2
cdr3_nt: TGTGCCATCACTCCGGGACTTCAACCCACCGGGGAGCTGTTTTTT
cdr3_aa: CAITPGLQPTGELFF

d_call: -
v_call: TRBV7-9
clone_size: -
j_call: TRBJ1-2
cdr3_nt: TGTGCCAGCAGCTTAGGGGGAGGGTCCGACGGCTACACCTTC
cdr3_aa: CASSLGGGSDGYTF

d_call: -
v_call: TRBV9
clone_size: -
j_call: TRBJ2-1
cdr3_nt: TGTGCCAGCAGCGTAGCAGTAGGGGGGGACAATGAGCAGTTCTTC
cdr3_aa: CASSVAVGGDNEQFF

d_call: TRBD1
v_call: TRBV5-1
clone_size: -
j_call: TRBJ1-2
cdr3_nt: TGCGCCAGCAGCTTTGCAGGGGGAGCCAACTATGGCTACACCTTC
cdr3_aa: CASSFAGGANYGYTF

d_call: TRBD2
v_call: TRBV5-4
clone_size: -
j_call: TRBJ2-7
cdr3_nt: TGTGCCAGCAGCTTGGCTCCGGGAGGCTACGAGCAGTACTTC
cdr3_aa: CASSLAPGGYEQYF

d_call: TRBD2
v_call: TRBV5-1
clone_size: -
j_call: TRBJ2-2
cdr3_nt: TGCGCCAGCAGCTCCCATTCGGGACTAGCGGGGCCCGGGGAGCTGTTTTTT
cdr3_aa: CASSSHSGLAGPGELFF

d_call: TRBD1
v_call: TRBV5-6
clone_size: -
j_call: TRBJ1-6
cdr3_nt: TGTGCCAGCAGCTTAAGGACAGGGACTGATTCACCCCTCCACTTT
cdr3_aa: CASSLRTGTDSPLHF

d_call: -
v_call: TRBV5-1
clone_size: -
j_call: TRBJ2-2
cdr3_nt: TGCGCCAGCAGCTTGGCGGCGACAGCCGGGGAGCTGTTTTTT
cdr3_aa: CASSLAATAGELFF

d_call: -
v_call: TRBV9
clone_size: -
j_call: TRBJ2-7
cdr3_nt: TGTGCCAGCAGCGTAGGGTCTAGCTCCTACGAGCAGTACTTC
cdr3_aa: CASSVGSSSYEQYF

d_call: TRBD2
v_call: TRBV19
clone_size: -
j_call: TRBJ2-2
cdr3_nt: TGTGCCAGTAGGAAGACGGGGGGGCCGGGGACCGGGGAGCTGTTTTTT
cdr3_aa: CASRKTGGPGTGELFF